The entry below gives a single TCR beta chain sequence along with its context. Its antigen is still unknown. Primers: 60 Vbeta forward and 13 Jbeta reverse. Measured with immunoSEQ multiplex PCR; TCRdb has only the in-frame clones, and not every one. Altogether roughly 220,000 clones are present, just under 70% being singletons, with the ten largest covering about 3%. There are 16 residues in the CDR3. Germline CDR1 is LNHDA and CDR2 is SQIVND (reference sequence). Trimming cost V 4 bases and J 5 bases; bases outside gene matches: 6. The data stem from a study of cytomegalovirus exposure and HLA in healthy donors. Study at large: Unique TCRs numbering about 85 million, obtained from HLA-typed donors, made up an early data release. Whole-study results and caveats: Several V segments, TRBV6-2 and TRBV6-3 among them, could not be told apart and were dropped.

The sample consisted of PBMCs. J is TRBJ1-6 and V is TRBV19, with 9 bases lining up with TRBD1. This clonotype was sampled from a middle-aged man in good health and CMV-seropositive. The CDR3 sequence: CASSTYRGPNNSPLHF. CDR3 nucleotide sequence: TGTGCCAGTAGTACGTACAGGGGGCCCAATAATTCACCCCTCCACTTT.